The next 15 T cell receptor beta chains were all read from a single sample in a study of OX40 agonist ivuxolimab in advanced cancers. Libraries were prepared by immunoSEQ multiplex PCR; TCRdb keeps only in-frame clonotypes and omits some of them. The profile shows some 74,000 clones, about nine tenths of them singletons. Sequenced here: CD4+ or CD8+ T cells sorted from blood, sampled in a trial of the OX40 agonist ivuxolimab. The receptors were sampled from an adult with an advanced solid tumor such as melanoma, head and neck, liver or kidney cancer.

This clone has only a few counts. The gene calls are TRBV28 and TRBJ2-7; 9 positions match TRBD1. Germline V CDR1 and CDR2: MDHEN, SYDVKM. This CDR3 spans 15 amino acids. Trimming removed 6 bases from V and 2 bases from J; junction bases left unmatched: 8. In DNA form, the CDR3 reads TGTGCCAGCAGACCGGGGACAGGGCCCCCCTACGAGCAGTACGTC. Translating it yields CASRPGTGPPYEQYV.

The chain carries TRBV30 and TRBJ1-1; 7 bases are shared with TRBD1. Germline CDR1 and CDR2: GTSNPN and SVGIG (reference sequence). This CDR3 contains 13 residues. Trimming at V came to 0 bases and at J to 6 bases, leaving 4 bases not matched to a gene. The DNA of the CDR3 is TGTGCCTGGAGTGTTAGACAGGGCTCTGAAGCTTTCTTT. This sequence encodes CAWSVRQGSEAFF.

DNA for the CDR3: TGTGCCATCAGTGACGGACTAACCGGGGAGCTGTTTTTT. This translates into CAISDGLTGELFF. V gene TRBV10-3 combines with J gene TRBJ2-2; maybe TRBD2 (6 bases). The CDR3 contains 13 residues. V gave up 3 bases and J gave up 5 bases, with 7 bases separating them. The germline gives CDR1 ENHRY, CDR2 SYGVKD.

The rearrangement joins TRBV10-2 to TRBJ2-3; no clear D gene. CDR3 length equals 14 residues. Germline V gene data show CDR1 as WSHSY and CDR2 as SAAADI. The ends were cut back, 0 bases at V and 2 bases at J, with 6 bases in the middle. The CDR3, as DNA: TGCGCCAGCAGTGAGTCCAGGACCACAGATACGCAGTATTTT. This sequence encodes CASSESRTTDTQYF.

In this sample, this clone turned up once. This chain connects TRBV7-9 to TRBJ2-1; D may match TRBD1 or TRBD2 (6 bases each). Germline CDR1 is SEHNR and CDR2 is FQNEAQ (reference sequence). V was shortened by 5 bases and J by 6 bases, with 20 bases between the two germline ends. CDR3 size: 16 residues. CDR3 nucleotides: TGTGCCAGCAGCCCTGCCGGAGGGGGAATCAGCAATGAGCAGTTCTTC. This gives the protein CASSPAGGGISNEQFF.

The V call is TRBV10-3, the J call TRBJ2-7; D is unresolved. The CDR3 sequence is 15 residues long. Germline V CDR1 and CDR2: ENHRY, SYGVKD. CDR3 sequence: CASSEALKGRYEQYV. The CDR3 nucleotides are TGTGCCAGCAGTGAAGCGCTTAAAGGCAGATACGAGCAGTACGTC.

CDR3 nucleotides: TGCGCCAGCAGCTTGGGGATTAGCGGGGGGGCCGATGAGCAGTTCTTC. It yields the protein CASSLGISGGADEQFF. The J gene is TRBJ2-1, the V gene TRBV5-1; TRBD2 matches at 11 bases. The CDR3 extends over 16 amino acids. V trimming: 0 bases; J trimming: 8 bases; junction bases outside the gene matches: 7. From germline, CDR1 is SGHRS and CDR2 YFSETQ.

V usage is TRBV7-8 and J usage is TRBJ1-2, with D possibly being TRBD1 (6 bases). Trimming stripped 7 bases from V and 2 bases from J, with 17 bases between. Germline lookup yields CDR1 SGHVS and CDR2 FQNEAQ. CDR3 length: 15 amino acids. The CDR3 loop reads CASTGQSSDNYGYTF. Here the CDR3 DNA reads TGTGCCAGCACTGGACAGTCTAGCGACAACTATGGCTACACCTTC.

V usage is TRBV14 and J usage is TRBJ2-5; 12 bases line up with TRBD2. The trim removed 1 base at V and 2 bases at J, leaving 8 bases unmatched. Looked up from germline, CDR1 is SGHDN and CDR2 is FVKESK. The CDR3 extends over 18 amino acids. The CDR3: CASSQGQLAGGKQETQYF. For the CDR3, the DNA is TGTGCCAGCAGCCAAGGTCAACTAGCGGGGGGTAAACAAGAGACCCAGTACTTC.

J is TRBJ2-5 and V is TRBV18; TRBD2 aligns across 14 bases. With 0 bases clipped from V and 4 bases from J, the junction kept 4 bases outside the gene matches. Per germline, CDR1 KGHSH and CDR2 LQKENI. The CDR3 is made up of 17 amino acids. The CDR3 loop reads CASSPPGLAGAGETQYF. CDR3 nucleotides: TGTGCCAGCTCACCACCGGGACTAGCGGGGGCAGGAGAGACCCAGTACTTC.

This CDR3 reads CASSPLSGQLNQPQHF. The CDR3 nucleotides read TGTGCCAGCTCACCGCTTAGCGGACAGTTAAATCAGCCCCAGCATTTT. This chain connects TRBV18 to TRBJ1-5, with D tentatively TRBD1 (6 bases). The CDR3 is 16 amino acids. V was pared by 3 bases and J by 4 bases, with 16 bases between. The germline CDR1 and CDR2 sequences are KGHSH and LQKENI.

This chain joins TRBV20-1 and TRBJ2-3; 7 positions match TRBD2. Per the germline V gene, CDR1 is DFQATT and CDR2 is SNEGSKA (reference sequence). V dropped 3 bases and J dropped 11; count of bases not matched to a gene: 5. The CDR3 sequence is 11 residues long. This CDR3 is CSARGGKGQYF. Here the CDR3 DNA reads TGCAGTGCTAGGGGAGGGAAGGGGCAGTATTTT.

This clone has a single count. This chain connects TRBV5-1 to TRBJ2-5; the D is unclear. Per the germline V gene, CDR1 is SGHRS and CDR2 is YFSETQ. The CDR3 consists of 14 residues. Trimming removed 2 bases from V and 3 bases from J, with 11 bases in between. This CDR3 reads CASSFGSEEETQYF. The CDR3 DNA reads TGCGCCAGCAGCTTCGGTAGTGAGGAAGAGACCCAGTACTTC.

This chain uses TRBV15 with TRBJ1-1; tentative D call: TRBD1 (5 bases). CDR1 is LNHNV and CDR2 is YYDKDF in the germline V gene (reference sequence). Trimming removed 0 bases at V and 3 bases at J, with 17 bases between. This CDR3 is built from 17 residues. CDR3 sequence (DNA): TGTGCCACCAGCAGAGAAGAGGTCGGGGGGTGGGACACTGAAGCTTTCTTT. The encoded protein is CATSREEVGGWDTEAFF.

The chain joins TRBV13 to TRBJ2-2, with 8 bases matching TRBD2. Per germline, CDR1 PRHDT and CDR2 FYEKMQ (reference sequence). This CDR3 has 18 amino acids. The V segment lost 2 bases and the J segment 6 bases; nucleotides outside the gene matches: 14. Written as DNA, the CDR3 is TGTGCCAGCAGCTTACTCGGACTAGCCAGCCCCCAATCCGGGGAGCTGTTTTTT. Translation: CASSLLGLASPQSGELFF.